This section outlines one T cell receptor beta chain sequence together with its context. Its antigen is unknown. Indicated time point: persistent/refractory GD, antithyroid drugs over 5 years with positive TRAb. RNA extracted from PBMCs served as the sequencing template. CDR1 is MNHNS, CDR2 SASEGT, per germline. V lost 6 bases to trimming and J lost 5 bases; unmatched junction nucleotides: 8. CDR3 length: 15 amino acids. This sample was taken from a study of regulatory T cells in long-lasting Graves disease. General study results and limits: TRBV28, TRBJ1-2 and TRBJ2-5 were favored in persistent disease.

Both iRepertoire HTBI primers and Arm-PCR of CDR3 regions were used to build the TCR beta libraries. One entry per CDR3 protein, called by TCRdb with MiXCR from the multiplex PCR reads. This table holds fewer than 450,000 distinct CDR3 sequences, around a quarter found once. This material consisted of peripheral blood mononuclear cells (PBMCs), taken when the disease was refractory, from a patient treated with antithyroid drugs. The TCR sequence derives from a female donor with Graves disease. The chain is built from TRBV6-1 and TRBJ1-5, with TRBD1 matching over 9 bases. The chain's CDR3 is CASSRTGTGHQPQHF. DNA for the CDR3: TGTGCCAGCAGCCGGACGGGGACAGGGCATCAGCCCCAGCATTTT.